One and the same sample provided the 3 T cell receptor beta chains below, sequenced in a study of cytomegalovirus exposure and HLA in healthy donors. PCR primers comprised 60 Vbeta and 13 Jbeta primers. TCRdb's copy holds only in-frame clones and misses some; the assay was immunoSEQ multiplex PCR. The data contain 85,000 to 120,000 clones, about 75% of them singletons. Sequencing was carried out using PBMCs. The receptors were sampled from a male donor in good health and CMV-seropositive.

The rearrangement uses TRBV15 and TRBJ2-2, with TRBD2 identical over 7 bases. J was trimmed by 6 bases and V by 5 bases; bases with no gene match: 3. The V gene's germline CDR1 is LNHNV and CDR2 YYDKDF (reference sequence). The CDR3 sequence is 13 residues long. CDR3 in DNA: TGTGCCACCAGCGTGAGCGGGGCCGGGGAGCTGTTTTTT. Translation gives CATSVSGAGELFF.

This clone was recorded once. The chain is built from TRBV15 and TRBJ2-3; 11 bases fit TRBD2. The CDR3 spans 15 residues. V trimming: 4 bases; J trimming: 3 bases; junction bases outside the gene matches: 3. CDR1 and CDR2 from the germline V gene are LNHNV and YYDKDF (reference sequence). CDR3 nucleotides: TGTGCCACCAGCATGGCTAGCGGGAGGACAGATACGCAGTATTTT. It specifies CATSMASGRTDTQYF.

Sample share makes this clone medium-sized. This chain uses TRBV7-6 with TRBJ2-7, with D unresolved. The germline V gene encodes CDR1 SGHVS and CDR2 FNYEAQ. The CDR3 totals 13 residues. Trimming left V 2 bases short and J 4 bases short, with 9 bases between. In DNA form, the CDR3 reads TGTGCCAGCAGCTTACAGGATGGATACGAGCAGTACTTC. This encodes CASSLQDGYEQYF.